The clone carrying this TCR beta chain has just a few counts. Antigen: not known. These data belong to a study of T cells after yellow fever vaccination. Study results and caveats: Once the booster was given, most primary-vaccination clones reappeared, at just under 98% for CD4 and roughly 90% for CD8.

One entry per CDR3 protein results from TCRdb running MiXCR on the 5' RACE reads. The sample has approximately 510,000 distinct CDR3 sequences; 21% are singletons. Between the trimmed V and J ends, which lost 0 bases and 0 bases, there was a span of 4 bases. This CDR3 is built from 15 residues. Germline V gene lookup returns CDR1 SGDLS and CDR2 YYNGEE. The source is a man aged 18 to 30 who received the YFV17D yellow fever vaccine. The J gene is TRBJ2-6, the V gene TRBV9; D gene uncertain. The sample in question was PBMCs, obtained roughly 23 days after the first yellow fever vaccination. The CDR3 DNA reads as TGTGCCAGCAGCGTAGTGGGCTCTGGGGCCAACGTCCTGACTTTC. Amino acid sequence: CASSVVGSGANVLTF.